This T cell receptor (beta chain) is drawn from a study of OX40 agonist ivuxolimab in advanced cancers. The protocol was immunoSEQ multiplex PCR, while the TCRdb copy is restricted to in-frame clones and leaves out a portion. The sample yields about 93,000 clones, about 91% seen once. This clone has just one count. This CDR3 is 15 amino acids long. The V gene end was trimmed by 4 bases and the J gene end by 6 bases; junction bases not matched to a gene: 5. Germline values: CDR1 MRHNA, CDR2 SNTAGT. This sequence was found in an adult with an advanced solid tumor such as melanoma, head and neck, liver or kidney cancer. The genes are TRBV6-4 and TRBJ2-2, with 10 bases aligning to TRBD2. The starting material was CD4+ or CD8+ T cells sorted from blood, obtained in a trial of the OX40 agonist ivuxolimab. The CDR3 coding sequence is TGTGCCAGCAGTGTGCTAGCGGGAGAAGCCGGGGAGCTGTTTTTT. Residues: CASSVLAGEAGELFF.